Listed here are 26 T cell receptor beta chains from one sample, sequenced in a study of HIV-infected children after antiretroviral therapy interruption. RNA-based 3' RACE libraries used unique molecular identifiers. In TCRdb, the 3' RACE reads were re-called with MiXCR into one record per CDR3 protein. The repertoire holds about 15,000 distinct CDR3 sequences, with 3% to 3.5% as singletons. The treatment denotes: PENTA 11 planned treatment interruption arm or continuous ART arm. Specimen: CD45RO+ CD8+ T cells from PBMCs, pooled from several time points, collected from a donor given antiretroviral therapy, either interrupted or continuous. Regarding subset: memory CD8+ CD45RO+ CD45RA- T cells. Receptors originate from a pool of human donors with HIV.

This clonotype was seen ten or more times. CDR3 sequence (DNA): TGTGCCAGCACCCGGGGTATGGCCAAAAACATTCAGTACTTC. Its protein is CASTRGMAKNIQYF. The chain links TRBV12-3 or TRBV12-4 to TRBJ2-4; maybe TRBD2 (5 bases). With 7 bases removed from V and 1 base from J, the gap between germline ends came to 11 bases. The CDR3 sequence is 14 residues long.

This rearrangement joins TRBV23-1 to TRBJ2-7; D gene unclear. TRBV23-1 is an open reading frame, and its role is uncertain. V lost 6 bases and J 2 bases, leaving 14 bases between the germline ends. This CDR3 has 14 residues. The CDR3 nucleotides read TGCGCCAGCAGCCCCCAGACACCAGCCTACGAGCAGTACTTC. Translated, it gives CASSPQTPAYEQYF.

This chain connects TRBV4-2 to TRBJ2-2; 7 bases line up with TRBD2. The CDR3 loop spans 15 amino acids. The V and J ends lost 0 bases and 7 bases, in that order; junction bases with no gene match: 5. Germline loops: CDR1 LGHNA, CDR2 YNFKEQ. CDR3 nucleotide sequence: TGTGCCAGCAGCCAAGAGCGGGGGTTGGGCGGGGAGCTGTTTTTT. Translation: CASSQERGLGGELFF.

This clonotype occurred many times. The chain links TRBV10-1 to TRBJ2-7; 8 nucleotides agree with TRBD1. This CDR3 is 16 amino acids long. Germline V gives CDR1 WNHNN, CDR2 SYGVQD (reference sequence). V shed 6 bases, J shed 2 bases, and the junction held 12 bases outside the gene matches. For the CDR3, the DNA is TGCGCCAGCAGACCCATGGACAGGGCGACCCCCTACGAGCAGTACTTC. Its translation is CASRPMDRATPYEQYF.

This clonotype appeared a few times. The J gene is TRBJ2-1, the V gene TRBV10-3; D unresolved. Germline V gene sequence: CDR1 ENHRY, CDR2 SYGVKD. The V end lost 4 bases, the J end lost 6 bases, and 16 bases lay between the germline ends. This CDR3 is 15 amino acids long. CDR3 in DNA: TGTGCCATCAGTGTAACGGCTGAGGCAATCAATGAGCAGTTCTTC. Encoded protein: CAISVTAEAINEQFF.

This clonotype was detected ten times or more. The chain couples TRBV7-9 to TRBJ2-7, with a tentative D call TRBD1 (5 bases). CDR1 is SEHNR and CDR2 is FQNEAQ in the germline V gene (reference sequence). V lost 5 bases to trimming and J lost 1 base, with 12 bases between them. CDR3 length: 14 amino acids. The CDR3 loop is CASSGRDSSYEQYF. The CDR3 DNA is TGTGCCAGCAGCGGACGAGACAGTTCCTACGAGCAGTACTTC.

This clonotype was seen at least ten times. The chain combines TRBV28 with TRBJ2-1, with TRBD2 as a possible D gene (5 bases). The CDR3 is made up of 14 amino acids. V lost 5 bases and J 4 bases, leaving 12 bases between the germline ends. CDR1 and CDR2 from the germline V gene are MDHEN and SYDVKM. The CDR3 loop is CASSRSGVYNEQFF. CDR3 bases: TGTGCCAGCAGTCGCAGCGGCGTGTACAATGAGCAGTTCTTC. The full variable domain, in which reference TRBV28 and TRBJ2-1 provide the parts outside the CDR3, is DVKVTQSSRYLVKRTGEKVFLECVQDMDHENMFWYRQDPGLGLRLIYFSYDVKMKEKGDIPEGYSVSREKKERFSLILESASTNQTSMYLCASSRSGVYNEQFFGPGTRLTVL.

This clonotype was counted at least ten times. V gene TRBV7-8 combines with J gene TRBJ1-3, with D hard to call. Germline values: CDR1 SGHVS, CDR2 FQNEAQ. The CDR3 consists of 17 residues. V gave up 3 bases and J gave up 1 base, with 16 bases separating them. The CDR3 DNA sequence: TGTGCCAGCAGCTTTGATGGAGATTGGGAGTCTGGAAACACCATATATTTT. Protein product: CASSFDGDWESGNTIYF. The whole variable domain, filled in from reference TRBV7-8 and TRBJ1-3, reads GAGVSQSPRYKVAKRGQDVALRCDPISGHVSLFWYQQALGQGPEFLTYFQNEAQLDKSGLPSDRFFAERPEGSVSTLKIQRTQQEDSAVYLCASSFDGDWESGNTIYFGEGSWLTVV.

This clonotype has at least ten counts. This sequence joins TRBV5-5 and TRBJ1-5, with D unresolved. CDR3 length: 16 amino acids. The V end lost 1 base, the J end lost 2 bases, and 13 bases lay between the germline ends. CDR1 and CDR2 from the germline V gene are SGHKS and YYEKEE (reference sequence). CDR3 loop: CASSLSSLGRNQPQHF. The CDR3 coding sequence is TGTGCCAGCAGCTTGTCGTCACTAGGGCGCAATCAGCCCCAGCATTTT.

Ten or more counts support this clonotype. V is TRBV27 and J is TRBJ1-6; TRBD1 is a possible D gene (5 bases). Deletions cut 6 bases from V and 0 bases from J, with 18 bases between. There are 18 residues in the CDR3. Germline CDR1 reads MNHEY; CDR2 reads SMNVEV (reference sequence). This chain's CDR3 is CASSALQVSSSYNSPLHF. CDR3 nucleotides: TGTGCCAGCAGCGCTTTACAGGTTTCGAGCTCCTATAATTCACCCCTCCACTTT.

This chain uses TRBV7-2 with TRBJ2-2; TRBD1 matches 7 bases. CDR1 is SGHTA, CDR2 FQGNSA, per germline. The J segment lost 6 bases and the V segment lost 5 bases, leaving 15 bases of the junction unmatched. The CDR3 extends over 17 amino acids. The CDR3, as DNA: TGTGCCAGCAGCCCGCAGGGACAGAGGATCTCCCCCGGGGAGCTGTTTTTT. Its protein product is CASSPQGQRISPGELFF.

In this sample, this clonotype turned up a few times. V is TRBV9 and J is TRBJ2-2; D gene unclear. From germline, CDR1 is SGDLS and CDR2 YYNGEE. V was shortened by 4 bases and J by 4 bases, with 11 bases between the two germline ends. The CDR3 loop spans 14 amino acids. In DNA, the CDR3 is TGTGCCAGCAGCTCCAAATGGGGCACCGGGGAGCTGTTTTTT. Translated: CASSSKWGTGELFF.

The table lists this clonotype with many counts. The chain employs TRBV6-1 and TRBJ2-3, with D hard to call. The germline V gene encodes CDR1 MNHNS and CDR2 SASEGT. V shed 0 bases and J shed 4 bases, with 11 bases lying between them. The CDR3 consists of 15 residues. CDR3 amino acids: CASSEAEDRADTQYF. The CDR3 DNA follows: TGTGCCAGCAGTGAAGCAGAGGATCGAGCAGATACGCAGTATTTT.

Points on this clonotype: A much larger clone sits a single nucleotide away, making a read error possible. The DNA for the CDR3 is TGTGCCGGGAAAGAGGGGGACCACACCGGGGAGCTGTTTTTT. Encoded protein: CAGKEGDHTGELFF. The J gene is TRBJ2-2, the V gene TRBV19; maybe TRBD1 (6 bases). The CDR3 length is 14 residues. The V gene lost 11 bases and the J gene lost 3 bases, with 16 bases spanning the gap. Germline V gene sequence: CDR1 LNHDA, CDR2 SQIVND (reference sequence). Full variable domain (remainder filled in from reference TRBV19 and TRBJ2-2): DGGITQSPKYLFRKEGQNVTLSCEQNLNHDAMYWYRQDPGQGLRLIYYSQIVNDFQKGDIAEGYSVSREKKESFPLTVTSAQKNPTAFYLCAGKEGDHTGELFFGEGSRLTVL.

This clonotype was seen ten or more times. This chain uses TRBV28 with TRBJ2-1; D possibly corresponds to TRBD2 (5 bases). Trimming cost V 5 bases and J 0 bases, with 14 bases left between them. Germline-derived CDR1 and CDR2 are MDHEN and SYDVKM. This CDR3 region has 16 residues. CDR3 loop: CASSVKRMSSYNEQFF. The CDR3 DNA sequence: TGTGCCAGCAGTGTAAAGCGGATGAGCTCCTACAATGAGCAGTTCTTC.

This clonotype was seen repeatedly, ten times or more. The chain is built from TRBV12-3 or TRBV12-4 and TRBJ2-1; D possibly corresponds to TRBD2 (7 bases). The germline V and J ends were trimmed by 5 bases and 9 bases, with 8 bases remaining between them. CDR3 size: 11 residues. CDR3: CASSGGAEQFF. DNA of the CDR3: TGTGCCAGCAGTGGGGGGGCTGAGCAGTTCTTC.

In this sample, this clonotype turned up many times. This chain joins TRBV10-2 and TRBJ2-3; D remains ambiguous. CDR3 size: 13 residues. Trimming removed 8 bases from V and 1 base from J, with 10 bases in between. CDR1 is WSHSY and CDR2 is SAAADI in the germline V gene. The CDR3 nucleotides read TGCGCCAGCCTCTCTTTGGGCACAGATACGCAGTATTTT. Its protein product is CASLSLGTDTQYF.

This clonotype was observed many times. The CDR3 DNA is TGTGCCAGCACTGGGACAGTCAATGAGCAGTTCTTC. Amino acids: CASTGTVNEQFF. The V gene is TRBV2, the J gene TRBJ2-1, with 7 bases identical to TRBD1. The V and J ends lost 7 bases and 6 bases, in that order; junction bases with no gene match: 3. The germline gives CDR1 SNHLY, CDR2 FYNNEI. The CDR3 is 12 amino acids.

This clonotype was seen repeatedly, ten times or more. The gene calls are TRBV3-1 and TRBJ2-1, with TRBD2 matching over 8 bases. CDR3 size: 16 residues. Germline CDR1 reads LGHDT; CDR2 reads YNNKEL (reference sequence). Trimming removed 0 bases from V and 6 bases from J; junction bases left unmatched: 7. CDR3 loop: CASSQDQRELFNEQFF. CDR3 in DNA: TGTGCCAGCAGCCAAGATCAGCGGGAGCTATTCAATGAGCAGTTCTTC.

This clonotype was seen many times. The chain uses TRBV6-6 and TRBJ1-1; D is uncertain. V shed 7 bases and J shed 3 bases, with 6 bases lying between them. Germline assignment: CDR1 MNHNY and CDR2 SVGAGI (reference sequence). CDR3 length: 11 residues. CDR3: CASIADTEAFF. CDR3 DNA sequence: TGTGCCAGCATCGCGGACACTGAAGCTTTCTTT.

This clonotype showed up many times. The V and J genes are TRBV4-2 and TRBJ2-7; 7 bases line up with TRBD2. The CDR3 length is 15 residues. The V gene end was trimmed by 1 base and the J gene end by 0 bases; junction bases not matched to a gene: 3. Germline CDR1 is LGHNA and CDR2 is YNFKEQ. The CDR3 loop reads CASSQGLASSYEQYF. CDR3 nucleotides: TGTGCCAGCAGCCAAGGACTAGCAAGCTCCTACGAGCAGTACTTC.

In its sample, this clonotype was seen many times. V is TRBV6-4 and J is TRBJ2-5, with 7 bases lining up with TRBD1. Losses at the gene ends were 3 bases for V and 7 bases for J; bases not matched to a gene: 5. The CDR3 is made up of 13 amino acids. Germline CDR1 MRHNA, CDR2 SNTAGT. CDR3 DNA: TGTGCCAGCAGTGAGACAGGGATGGGGACCCAGTACTTC. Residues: CASSETGMGTQYF.

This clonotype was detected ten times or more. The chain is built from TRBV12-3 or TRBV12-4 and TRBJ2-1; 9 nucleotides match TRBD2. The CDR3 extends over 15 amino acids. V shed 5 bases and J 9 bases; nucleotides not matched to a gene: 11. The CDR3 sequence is CASSHPLAGKAEQFF. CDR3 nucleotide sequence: TGTGCCAGCAGTCACCCTCTAGCGGGAAAGGCTGAGCAGTTCTTC.

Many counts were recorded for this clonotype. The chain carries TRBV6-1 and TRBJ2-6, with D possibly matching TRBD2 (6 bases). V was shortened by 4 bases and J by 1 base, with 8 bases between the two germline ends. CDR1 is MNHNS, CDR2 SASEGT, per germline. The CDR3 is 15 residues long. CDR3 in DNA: TGTGCCAGCAGTGCCCGGGAGTCTGGGGCCAACGTCCTGACTTTC. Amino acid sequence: CASSARESGANVLTF.

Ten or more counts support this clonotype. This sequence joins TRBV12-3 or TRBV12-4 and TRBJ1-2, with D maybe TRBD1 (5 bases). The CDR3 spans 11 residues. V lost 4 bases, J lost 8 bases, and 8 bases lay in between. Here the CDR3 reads CASSSGIGYTF. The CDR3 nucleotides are TGTGCCAGCAGTTCAGGGATCGGCTACACCTTC.

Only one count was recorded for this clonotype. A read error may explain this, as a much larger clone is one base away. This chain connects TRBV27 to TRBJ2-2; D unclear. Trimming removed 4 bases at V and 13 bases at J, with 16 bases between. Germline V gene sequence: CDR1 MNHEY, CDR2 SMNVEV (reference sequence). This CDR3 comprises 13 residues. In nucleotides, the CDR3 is TGTGCCAGCAGTTCAGTCGGTACGAAGGGGCTGTTTTTT. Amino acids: CASSSVGTKGLFF.